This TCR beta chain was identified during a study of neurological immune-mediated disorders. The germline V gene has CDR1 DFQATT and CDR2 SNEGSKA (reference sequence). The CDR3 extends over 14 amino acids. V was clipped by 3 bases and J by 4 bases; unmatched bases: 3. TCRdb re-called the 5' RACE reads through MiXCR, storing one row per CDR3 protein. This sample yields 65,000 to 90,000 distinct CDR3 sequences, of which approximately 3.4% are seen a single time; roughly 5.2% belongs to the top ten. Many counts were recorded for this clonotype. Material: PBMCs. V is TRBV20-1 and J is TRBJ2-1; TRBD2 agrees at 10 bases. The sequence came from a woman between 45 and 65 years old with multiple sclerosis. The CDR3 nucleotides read TGCAGTGCTAGCGGGACTAGCGTATACAATGAGCAGTTCTTC. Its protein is CSASGTSVYNEQFF.